Listed below are T cell receptor beta chains from one sample, sequenced in a study of CDR3 diversity in severe acne. TCRdb recomputed calls from the PCR reads with MiXCR, one row per CDR3 protein. The repertoire holds tens of thousands of distinct CDR3 sequences, with under 55% as singletons. Specimen: blood. The origin of the receptors is a male donor with severe acne vulgaris. CDR3s include the opening cysteine and the closing phenylalanine or tryptophan. D genes are given only for firm matches.

d_gene,j_gene,v_gene,CDR3aa
-,TRBJ2-7,TRBV9,CASSVGQSYEQYF
TRBD2,TRBJ2-1,TRBV7-2,CASSLVGGTSGCNEQFF
TRBD2,TRBJ2-1,TRBV20-1,CSAEESGGGYNEQFF
TRBD1,TRBJ2-2,TRBV9,CASSPRGRGPNGELFF
TRBD2,TRBJ2-1,TRBV7-3,CASSGTSGSSYNEQFF
-,TRBJ2-2,TRBV20-1,CSAFSSATGELFF
-,TRBJ2-5,TRBV29-1,CSVGPGLMRETQYF
TRBD2,TRBJ2-1,TRBV6-5,CASRASGRANEQFF
TRBD1,TRBJ2-7,TRBV29-1,CSVEFQRGGTGNPYEQYF
-,TRBJ2-5,TRBV6-5,CASSRTYQETQYF
TRBD1,TRBJ1-2,TRBV7-2,CASSWAGTEDF
-,TRBJ2-7,TRBV4-3,CASKQGASGGHEQYF
TRBD1,TRBJ2-1,TRBV5-1,CASSRTGGVEQFF
-,TRBJ2-2,TRBV5-4,CASSIRPGDTGELFF
-,TRBJ1-6,TRBV20-1,CSASGPMTRHSPLHF
-,TRBJ2-5,TRBV5-1,CASSLAKTRQETQYF
-,TRBJ1-6,TRBV24-1,CATSEAYNSPLHF
-,TRBJ2-7,TRBV7-8,CASSAYRDLEYEQYF
-,TRBJ1-5,TRBV7-2,CASSLSGTQSNQPQHF
-,TRBJ1-5,TRBV10-3,CASRPAGQPQHF
TRBD2,TRBJ2-7,TRBV6-4,CASSPTSGREDFSYEQYF
TRBD1,TRBJ1-2,TRBV12-3/TRBV12-4,CASRPGTGAMSYTF
TRBD2,TRBJ2-1,TRBV19,CASSMREGWNEQFF
-,TRBJ2-7,TRBV15,CATSRVRVLSFGYEQYF
TRBD2,TRBJ2-3,TRBV20-1,CSAGDSGSDADTQYF
TRBD2,TRBJ2-7,TRBV4-1,CASRLTLADSYEQYF
TRBD1,TRBJ1-2,TRBV7-9,CASSSKDRDRYGYTF
-,-,TRBV19,CASTHAGETQYF
-,TRBJ2-7,TRBV18,CASSPPVRENEQYF
TRBD1,TRBJ2-1,TRBV2,CASRDRGNEQFF
TRBD1,TRBJ1-3,TRBV2,CASSGVRDRAGNTIYF
-,TRBJ2-2,TRBV6-1,CASEGTGELFF
-,TRBJ2-1,TRBV5-4,CASSQVPSGEQFF
TRBD1,TRBJ1-6,TRBV12-3/TRBV12-4,CASSFGTENSPLHF
-,TRBJ1-1,TRBV9,CASSLRGGGTEAFF
-,TRBJ2-1,TRBV29-1,CSVEPLLGNIYNEQFF
TRBD1,TRBJ1-6,TRBV4-1,CASSQPPGQGDSSPLHF
-,TRBJ2-1,TRBV5-4,CASSLAPGRDDTYNEQFF
-,TRBJ2-3,TRBV15,CATSRRGTDTQYF
-,TRBJ2-2,TRBV19,CASSPSTSAAGELFF
TRBD1,TRBJ2-7,TRBV28,CASTQGAYEQYF
-,TRBJ1-1,TRBV15,CATSALQFGKAEAFF
TRBD1,TRBJ2-5,TRBV9,CASSVAYRGETQYF
TRBD2,TRBJ2-1,TRBV20-1,CSARHRGRDNEQFF
-,TRBJ1-3,TRBV18,CASSPQGSPGNTIYF
TRBD1,TRBJ1-4,TRBV7-2,CASSFRSGTGNEKLFF
-,TRBJ1-2,TRBV7-6,CASSLGDYGYTF
TRBD1,TRBJ2-7,TRBV3-1,CASSLLRPGQGPKEQYF
-,TRBJ2-7,TRBV19,CASSIGGTYEQYF
TRBD2,TRBJ2-2,TRBV6-1,CASSDRLAGDTGELFF
-,TRBJ2-3,TRBV9,CASSDGTAYTDTQYF
TRBD1,TRBJ2-5,TRBV2,CASHPRGQGETQYF
-,TRBJ1-5,TRBV19,CASSMSARGNQPQHF
TRBD2,TRBJ2-2,TRBV6-2/TRBV6-3,CASSYSRNGLAGDTGELFF